Listed here is a single TCR beta chain. Its antigen is not known. This record belongs to a study of PD-1 blockade in classical Hodgkin lymphoma. General study points: The diversity seen at baseline in complete responders resembled that of newly diagnosed patients.

The V gene end was trimmed by 3 bases and the J gene end by 8 bases; junction bases not matched to a gene: 14. Germline-derived CDR1 and CDR2 are SEHNR and FQNEAQ (reference sequence). This CDR3 is 17 amino acids long. TCRdb's table, derived via immunoSEQ multiplex PCR, lists solely in-frame clones and lacks some. The sample includes nearly 100,000 clones, roughly 83% of them seen just once. The patients all showed relapse after autologous stem cell transplantation, while their brentuximab vedotin exposure varied. Classification of best responses gave complete response, partial response or progressive disease.

Here the sequenced sample was peripheral blood mononuclear cells (PBMCs), taken at baseline. The rearrangement joins TRBV7-9 to TRBJ1-4; TRBD1 agrees at 8 bases. This receptor was obtained from a human donor with classical Hodgkin lymphoma. The CDR3 region has the DNA TGTGCCAGCAGCTTGAGGGGGTTAGGGACAGGACTCGAAAAACTGTTTTTT. Amino acids: CASSLRGLGTGLEKLFF.